These 18 T cell receptor beta chains were sequenced from one sample in a study of CD8+ T cells in alopecia areata. Sorting used CD4, CD8alpha, NKG2D, NKG2ACE and other markers on pooled cutaneous lymph node cells. Following RNA extraction, reverse transcription yielded cDNA that acted as the sequencing template. Sequencing was performed with immunoSEQ multiplex PCR; in TCRdb, only in-frame clones are kept and a portion is missing. Sampling found approximately 280,000 clones, none seen once. Input material: CD4+ T cells sorted from a lymph node. The source of these receptors is a C3H/HeJ mouse with alopecia areata. The mouse strain carries the MHC haplotype H2-k.

As regards this clone: The listed genes are named as in mouse. The read ends 4 residues shy of where the CDR3 ends; the end is completed using the germline J gene. The identical CDR3 is also encoded by other nucleotide sequences in the sample. V is TRBV1 and J is TRBJ2-7; D ambiguous. In germline, CDR1 is NSQYPW, CDR2 LRSPGD (reference sequence). The CDR3 runs to 13 residues. The ends were cut back, 1 base at V and 2 bases at J, with 6 bases in the middle. The CDR3 sequence: CTCSAAQTYEQYF. CDR3 DNA, as far as it was read: TGCACCTGCAGTGCAGCCCAGACCTAT.

Concerning this clone: Gene names and germline refer to mouse. The read halts 4 residues ahead of the CDR3 end, with the missing end drawn from the germline J gene. This sequence joins TRBV19 and TRBJ2-7, with 7 nucleotides matching TRBD1. Germline V gives CDR1 FNHDT, CDR2 SITEND (reference sequence). The CDR3 extends over 13 amino acids. The V and J ends lost 4 bases and 3 bases, in that order; junction bases with no gene match: 4. The CDR3 sequence is CASSFTGDYEQYF. The sequenced CDR3 bases are TGTGCCAGCAGTTTCACAGGGGACTAT.

This clone was seen a few times. Germline and genes here are mouse. The CDR3 end is not reached by the read, which stops 3 residues before it; the germline J gene fills it in. This chain joins TRBV1 and TRBJ1-6; a weak D match, TRBD1 (6 bases). TRBJ1-6 is an ORF; its function is uncertain. The V gene lost 0 bases and the J gene lost 3 bases, with 9 bases spanning the gap. CDR3 length equals 16 residues. Germline-derived CDR1 and CDR2 are NSQYPW and LRSPGD (reference sequence). This chain's CDR3 is CTCSAEGGGYNSPLYF. CDR3 bases read: TGCACCTGCAGTGCAGAAGGGGGGGGCTATAATTCGCCC.

A note on this clone: Gene names refer to mouse genes. Read sequence stops 4 residues before the CDR3 end, and the germline J gene provides the missing end. The V call is TRBV13-3, the J call TRBJ2-7, with 9 bases identical to TRBD1. The CDR3 is 15 amino acids. Germline V CDR1 and CDR2: NNHDY, SYVADS. Trimming took 2 bases from V and 0 from J; bases not matched to a gene: 3. The sequenced CDR3 bases are TGTGCCAGCAGTGAACAGGGGGCGGTCTCCTAT. This sequence encodes CASSEQGAVSY. The CDR3 as a whole reads CASSEQGAVSYEQYF.

This clone was counted at least ten times. Each gene name is a mouse one. Other nucleotide sequences from this sample produce the same CDR3. CDR3 sequence: CASSGRGNYAEQFF. The sequenced part of the CDR3 DNA is TGTGCCAGCAGTGGCAGGGGTAACTATGCT. The chain employs TRBV13-1 and TRBJ2-1, with D perhaps TRBD1 (6 bases). The CDR3 end falls 4 residues outside the read, so it is completed with the germline J gene. Trimming took 3 bases from V and 0 from J, leaving 7 bases between them. CDR1 and CDR2 (germline): NSHNY, SYGAGN. The CDR3 covers 14 residues.

Comments on this clone: Germline and genes: mouse. The read ends 4 residues shy of where the CDR3 ends; the end is completed using the germline J gene. The chain has TRBV1 and TRBJ1-1; 10 bases are shared with TRBD1. Per germline, CDR1 NSQYPW and CDR2 LRSPGD (reference sequence). CDR3 size: 14 residues. V lost 8 bases, J lost 1 base, and 4 bases stayed unmatched. CDR3 sequence: CTCGDRGGNTEVFF. The CDR3 bases that were read are TGCACCTGCGGGGACAGGGGAGGGAACACA.

Worth noting for this clone: Possible read error: a much larger clone is one base away. Gene names are mouse gene names. The CDR3 goes on 4 residues after the read ends, and that part is filled in from the germline J gene. Other DNA sequences in this sample translate to the same CDR3. This chain connects TRBV14 to TRBJ2-7; TRBD2 matches at 9 bases. Unmatched junction bases numbered 3, after V lost 5 bases and J lost 0 bases. Germline CDR1 SGHDT, CDR2 FRDEAV. This CDR3 is 14 amino acids long. This CDR3 reads CASRDWGSSYEQYF. The sequenced CDR3 bases are TGTGCCAGCAGGGACTGGGGAAGCTCCTAT.

This clone has more than one count but fewer than ten. Mouse gene names and germline throughout. The CDR3 extends 4 residues past the end of the read, so its final part is completed from the germline J gene. The gene calls are TRBV4 and TRBJ1-2; D might be TRBD1 (6 bases). V dropped 5 bases and J dropped 2 bases, with 12 bases sitting between them. Looked up from germline, CDR1 is LGHDT and CDR2 is YNNKQL (reference sequence). The CDR3 covers 14 residues. CDR3 DNA (partial): TGTGCCAGCAGCATACAGGGAGGGAACTCC. This sequence encodes CASSIQGGNS. The full CDR3 reads CASSIQGGNSDYTF.

Notes on this clone: All gene names here are mouse names. Coverage ceases 4 residues before the CDR3 finishes, and the germline J gene fills in the end. This specimen includes other DNA sequences encoding the same CDR3. This chain uses TRBV19 with TRBJ2-2; D not resolved. The CDR3 is 12 amino acids. Germline CDR1 is FNHDT and CDR2 is SITEND (reference sequence). V lost 6 bases to trimming and J lost 0 bases, with 3 bases between them. CDR3 loop: CASTANTGQLYF. The DNA read from the CDR3 is TGTGCCAGCACTGCAAACACCGGG.

Points on this clone: Genes here carry mouse names. Read coverage stops 4 residues before the CDR3 terminus; the germline J gene supplies the remainder. V gene TRBV5 combines with J gene TRBJ1-1, with TRBD1 matching 9 bases. J lost 0 bases, V lost 4 bases, and 6 bases had no gene match. Per the germline V gene, CDR1 is LGHNA and CDR2 is YNLKQL (reference sequence). This CDR3 is 16 amino acids long. The CDR3 region is CASSPHRQGANTEVFF. The sequenced part of the CDR3 DNA is TGTGCCAGCAGCCCCCACAGACAGGGGGCAAACACA.

This clone showed up just a few times. Gene names denote mouse genes. The read halts 4 residues ahead of the CDR3 end, with the missing end drawn from the germline J gene. The rearrangement joins TRBV13-1 to TRBJ2-3, with TRBD2 matching 10 bases. Germline CDR1 and CDR2: NSHNY and SYGAGN. CDR3 size: 16 residues. V shed 3 bases, J shed 0 bases, and the junction held 4 bases outside the gene matches. CDR3 amino acids: CASSADWGPSAETLYF. The DNA read from the CDR3 is TGTGCCAGCAGTGCGGACTGGGGGCCTAGTGCAGAA.

This clone was counted at least ten times. Mouse gene names apply. The read falls 4 residues short of the CDR3 end, and the missing part is taken from the germline J gene. This sample also contains other DNA sequences that code for the same CDR3. The V and J genes are TRBV19 and TRBJ2-5, with D possibly matching TRBD1 (6 bases). Germline CDR1 is FNHDT and CDR2 is SITEND (reference sequence). The CDR3 covers 13 residues. V lost 4 bases to trimming and J lost 1 base, with 7 bases between them. The CDR3 region is CASSRQDQDTQYF. The CDR3 bases that were read are TGTGCCAGCAGTCGACAGGACCAAGAC.

This clone was picked up a small number of times. The gene symbols are mouse symbols. The read gets to within 4 residues of the CDR3 end, and the germline J gene fills in the rest. Other DNA sequences in the sample encode the same CDR3. The V call is TRBV19, the J call TRBJ2-7; the match to TRBD2 covers 8 bases. Unmatched junction bases numbered 4, after V lost 5 bases and J lost 0 bases. Germline-derived CDR1 and CDR2 are FNHDT and SITEND (reference sequence). This CDR3 region has 14 residues. Partial CDR3 DNA: TGTGCCAGCAGCCCCACTGGGGGCTCCTAT. This codes for CASSPTGGSY. The CDR3 reads in full as CASSPTGGSYEQYF.

For this clone: Genes and germline come from the mouse. The CDR3 extends 4 residues past the end of the read, so its final part is completed from the germline J gene. The V and J genes are TRBV5 and TRBJ2-5; the D is unclear. Germline loops: CDR1 LGHNA, CDR2 YNLKQL (reference sequence). This CDR3 comprises 14 residues. The CDR3 bases that were read are TGTGCCAGCAGCCAAGATTCCCAGGTGGAC. Its translation: CASSQDSQVD. The CDR3, in full, reads CASSQDSQVDTQYF.

There are a few counts of this clone. Gene labels here are mouse ones. The CDR3 is cut off 4 residues early in the read; its end comes from the germline J gene. At the DNA level, this CDR3 is encoded by other sequences in the same sample as well. The rearrangement joins TRBV13-1 to TRBJ2-2; TRBD1 matches 8 bases. Looked up from germline, CDR1 is NSHNY and CDR2 is SYGAGN. The CDR3 has 15 residues. The V and J ends lost 3 bases and 2 bases, in that order; junction bases with no gene match: 3. CDR3 loop: CASSGRDRNTGQLYF. Incomplete CDR3 DNA: TGTGCCAGCAGTGGCCGGGACAGGAACACCGGG.

This clone was detected only a few times. The gene names given are mouse names. The sequence runs out 4 residues before the end of the CDR3; the remainder is reconstructed from the germline J gene. The genes are TRBV1 and TRBJ2-5, with 13 bases aligning to TRBD2. CDR1 and CDR2 from the germline V gene are NSQYPW and LRSPGD (reference sequence). The CDR3 covers 16 residues. The CDR3 region is CTCSAAGTGGEDTQYF. Partial CDR3 DNA: TGCACCTGCAGTGCAGCGGGGACTGGGGGGGAAGAC.

This clone has a handful of counts. Gene names are the mouse ones. The CDR3 end is not reached by the read, which stops 4 residues before it; the germline J gene fills it in. This chain joins TRBV1 and TRBJ2-3; D is undetermined. Trimming pared 0 bases from V and 0 bases from J, leaving 7 bases between. CDR1 and CDR2 from the germline V gene are NSQYPW and LRSPGD (reference sequence). The CDR3 loop spans 15 amino acids. Here the CDR3 reads CTCSAEGNSAETLYF. CDR3 DNA (partial): TGCACCTGCAGTGCAGAGGGGAATAGTGCAGAA.

This clone came up a few times. Each gene name is a mouse one. The read finishes 4 residues shy of the CDR3 end, and the germline J gene is used to complete it. The V and J genes are TRBV1 and TRBJ2-3, with 10 bases aligning to TRBD2. The CDR3 sequence is 16 residues long. Germline V lookup: CDR1 NSQYPW, CDR2 LRSPGD (reference sequence). J gave up 0 bases and V 4 bases, and 4 bases lay outside the gene matches. Incomplete CDR3 DNA: TGCACCTGCAGTGGGGGACTGGGGATTAGTGCAGAA. The encoded protein is CTCSGGLGISAE. The whole CDR3 protein is CTCSGGLGISAETLYF.